A single sample is the source of the 3 T cell receptor beta chains below, sequenced in a study of cytomegalovirus exposure and HLA in healthy donors. The method was immunoSEQ multiplex PCR; TCRdb's version includes in-frame clones alone and lacks a portion of them. The table shows 90,000 to 130,000 clones, with approximately 96% occurring only once. The material sequenced was PBMCs. These receptors were obtained from a woman aged 18-35 years in good health and CMV-seronegative.

V is TRBV7-9 and J is TRBJ1-1; D remains ambiguous. This CDR3 region has 14 residues. The V end lost 1 base, the J end lost 4 bases, and 10 bases lay between the germline ends. Germline lookup yields CDR1 SEHNR and CDR2 FQNEAQ (reference sequence). Written as DNA, the CDR3 is TGTGCCAGCAGCTTAGACGGTGGGAGCACTGAAGCTTTCTTT. Amino acid sequence: CASSLDGGSTEAFF.

The chain links TRBV15 to TRBJ2-2; D perhaps matches TRBD1 (5 bases). This CDR3 spans 14 amino acids. V lost 5 bases to trimming and J lost 1 base, with 8 bases between them. Germline CDR1 is LNHNV and CDR2 is YYDKDF (reference sequence). CDR3 in DNA: TGTGCCACCAGCCGTACAGGGAACACCGGGGAGCTGTTTTTT. It specifies CATSRTGNTGELFF.

This clone appeared a single time. The V and J genes are TRBV27 and TRBJ2-3; 8 bases line up with TRBD2. This CDR3 region has 16 residues. Trimming cost V 5 bases and J 3 bases; bases outside gene matches: 10. Germline CDR1 is MNHEY and CDR2 is SMNVEV (reference sequence). CDR3: CASSLLGGAFTDTQYF. The CDR3, as DNA: TGTGCCAGCAGTCTACTCGGGGGGGCTTTTACAGATACGCAGTATTTT.